This TCR beta chain was found in a study of cytotoxic CD8 clonotypes in ibrutinib-treated CLL. Study overall: A mean of around 270,000 productive templates and 90,000 or so productive rearrangements was obtained per sample.

The CDR3 is made up of 17 amino acids. V shed 3 bases and J 0 bases; nucleotides not matched to a gene: 7. Germline V gene sequence: CDR1 SGHDT, CDR2 YYEEEE. Study-wide points: The study found baseline clonality above age-matched healthy donors, tracking circulating CD8+ T-cell counts.

Worth noting for this clone: The antigen is not known.

Assay used: immunoSEQ multiplex PCR; TCRdb lists only in-frame clones, some missing. The sample has 76,000 or so clones, roughly 80% seen once. Genomic DNA (about 2.2 micrograms) was obtained from cryopreserved PBMCs for construction of TCR beta libraries. The sample was PBMCs, taken after 24 months of ibrutinib treatment. The V gene is TRBV5-6, the J gene TRBJ1-1; 11 bases agree with TRBD1. The TCR was taken from a human donor with chronic lymphocytic leukemia. DNA for the CDR3: TGTGCCAGCAGCTACGGGACAGGGGGACCCATGAACACTGAAGCTTTCTTT. It encodes CASSYGTGGPMNTEAFF.